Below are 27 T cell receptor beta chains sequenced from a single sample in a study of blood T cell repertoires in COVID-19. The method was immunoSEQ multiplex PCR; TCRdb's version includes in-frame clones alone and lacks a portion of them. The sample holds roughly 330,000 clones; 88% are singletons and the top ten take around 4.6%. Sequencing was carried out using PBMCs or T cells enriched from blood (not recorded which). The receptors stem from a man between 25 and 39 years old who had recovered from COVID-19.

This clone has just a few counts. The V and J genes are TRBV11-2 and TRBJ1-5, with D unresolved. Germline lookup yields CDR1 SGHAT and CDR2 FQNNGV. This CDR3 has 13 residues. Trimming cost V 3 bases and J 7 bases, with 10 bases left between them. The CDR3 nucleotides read TGTGCCAGCAGCTTTGGAGGGAGGCAGCCCCAGCATTTT. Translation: CASSFGGRQPQHF.

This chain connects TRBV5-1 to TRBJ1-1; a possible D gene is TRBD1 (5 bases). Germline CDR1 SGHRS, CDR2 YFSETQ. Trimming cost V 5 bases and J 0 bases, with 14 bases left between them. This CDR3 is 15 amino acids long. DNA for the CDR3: TGCGCCAGCAGACCTAACAGGTTTATGAACACTGAAGCTTTCTTT. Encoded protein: CASRPNRFMNTEAFF.

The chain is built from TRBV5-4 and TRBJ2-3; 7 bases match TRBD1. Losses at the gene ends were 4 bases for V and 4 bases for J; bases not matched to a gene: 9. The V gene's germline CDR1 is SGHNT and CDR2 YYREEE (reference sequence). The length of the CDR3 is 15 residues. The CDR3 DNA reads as TGTGCCAGCAGCCTTACAGGGGCCCCCCCAGATACGCAGTATTTT. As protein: CASSLTGAPPDTQYF.

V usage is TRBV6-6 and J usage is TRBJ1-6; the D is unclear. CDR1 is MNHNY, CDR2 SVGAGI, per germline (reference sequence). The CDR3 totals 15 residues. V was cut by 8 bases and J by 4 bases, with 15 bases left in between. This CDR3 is CASVERREYNSPLHF. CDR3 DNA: TGTGCCAGCGTGGAGCGACGGGAGTATAATTCACCCCTCCACTTT.

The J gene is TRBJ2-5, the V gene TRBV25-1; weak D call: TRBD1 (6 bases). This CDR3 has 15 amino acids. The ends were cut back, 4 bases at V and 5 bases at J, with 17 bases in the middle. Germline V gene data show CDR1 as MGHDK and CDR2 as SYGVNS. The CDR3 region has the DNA TGTGCCAGCAGTGTAACAGGGTGGGCCGGGGAGACCCAGTACTTC. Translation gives CASSVTGWAGETQYF.

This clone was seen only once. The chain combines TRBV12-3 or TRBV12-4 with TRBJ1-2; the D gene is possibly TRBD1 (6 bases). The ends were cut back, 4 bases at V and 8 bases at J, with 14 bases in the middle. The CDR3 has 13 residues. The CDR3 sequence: CASSSSGTFGYTF. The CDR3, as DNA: TGTGCCAGCAGTTCCTCCGGGACATTCGGCTACACCTTC.

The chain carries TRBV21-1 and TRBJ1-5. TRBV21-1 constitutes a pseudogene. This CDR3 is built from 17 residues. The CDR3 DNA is TGTGCCAGCAGCACGGTTGATCGGGGCGGGGGCAATCAGCCCCAGCATTTT. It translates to CASSTVDRGGGNQPQHF.

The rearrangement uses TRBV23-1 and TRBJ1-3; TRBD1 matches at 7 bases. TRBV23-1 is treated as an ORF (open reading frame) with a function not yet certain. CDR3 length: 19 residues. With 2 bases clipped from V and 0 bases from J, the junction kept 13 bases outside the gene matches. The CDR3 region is CASSQETTRDRSSGNTIYF. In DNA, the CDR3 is TGCGCCAGCAGTCAAGAAACCACCAGGGACAGAAGCTCTGGAAACACCATATATTTT.

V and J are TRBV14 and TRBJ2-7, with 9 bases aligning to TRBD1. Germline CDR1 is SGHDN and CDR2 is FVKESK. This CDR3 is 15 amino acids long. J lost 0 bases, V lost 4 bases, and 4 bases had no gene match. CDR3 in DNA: TGTGCCAGCAGCCCCCGGGACAGGGTCTCCTACGAGCAGTACTTC. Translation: CASSPRDRVSYEQYF. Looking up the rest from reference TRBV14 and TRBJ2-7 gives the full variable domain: EAGVTQFPSHSVIEKGQTVTLRCDPISGHDNLYWYRRVMGKEIKFLLHFVKESKQDESGMPNNRFLAERTGGTYSTLKVQPAELEDSGVYFCASSPRDRVSYEQYFGPGTRLTVT.

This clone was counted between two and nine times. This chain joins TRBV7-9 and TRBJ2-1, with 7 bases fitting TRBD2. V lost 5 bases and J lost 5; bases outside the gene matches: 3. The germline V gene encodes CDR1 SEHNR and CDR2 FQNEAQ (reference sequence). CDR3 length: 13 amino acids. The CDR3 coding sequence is TGTGCCAGCAGCGATGGGACTAACAATGAGCAGTTCTTC. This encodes CASSDGTNNEQFF.

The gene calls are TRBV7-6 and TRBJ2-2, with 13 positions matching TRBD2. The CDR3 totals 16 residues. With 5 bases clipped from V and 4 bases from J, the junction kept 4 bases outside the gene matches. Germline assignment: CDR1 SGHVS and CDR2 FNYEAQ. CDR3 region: CASSRTSGGGTGELFF. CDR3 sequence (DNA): TGTGCCAGCAGCCGAACTAGCGGGGGGGGCACCGGGGAGCTGTTTTTT.

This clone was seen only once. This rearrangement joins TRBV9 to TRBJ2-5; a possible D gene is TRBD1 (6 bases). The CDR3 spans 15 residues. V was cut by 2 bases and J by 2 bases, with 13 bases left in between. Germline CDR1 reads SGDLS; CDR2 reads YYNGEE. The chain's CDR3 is CASSVPDSSQETQYF. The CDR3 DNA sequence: TGTGCCAGCAGCGTCCCGGACAGTTCGCAAGAGACCCAGTACTTC.

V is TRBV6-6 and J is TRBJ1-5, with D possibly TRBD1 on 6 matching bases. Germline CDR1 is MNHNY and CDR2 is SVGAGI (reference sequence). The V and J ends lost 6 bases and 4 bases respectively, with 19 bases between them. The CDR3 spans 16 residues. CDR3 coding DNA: TGTGCCAGCAGGCAGACACAGGGTAGGGGAAATCAGCCCCAGCATTTT. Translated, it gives CASRQTQGRGNQPQHF.

The chain's CDR3 is CASSPLTATNEKLFF. The CDR3 DNA reads TGTGCCAGCAGCCCGTTGACAGCAACTAATGAAAAACTGTTTTTT. The gene calls are TRBV11-2 and TRBJ1-4; TRBD1 might be the D (5 bases). Germline V CDR1 and CDR2: SGHAT, FQNNGV. The CDR3 contains 15 residues. Trimming left V 5 bases short and J 0 bases short, with 10 bases between.

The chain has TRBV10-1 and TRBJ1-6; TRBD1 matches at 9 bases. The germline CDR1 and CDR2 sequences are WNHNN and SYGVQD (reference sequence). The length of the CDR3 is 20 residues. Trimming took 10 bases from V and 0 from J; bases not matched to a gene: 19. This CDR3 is CANNSRTRDRARSYNSPLHF. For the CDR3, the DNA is TGCGCCAACAATTCGAGGACGAGGGACAGGGCTCGCTCCTATAATTCACCCCTCCACTTT.

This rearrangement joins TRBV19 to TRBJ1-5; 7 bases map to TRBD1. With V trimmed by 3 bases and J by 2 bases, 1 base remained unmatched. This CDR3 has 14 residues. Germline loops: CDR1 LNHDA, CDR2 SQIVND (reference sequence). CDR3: CASSIDRGNQPQHF. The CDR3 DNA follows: TGTGCCAGTAGTATTGACAGGGGCAATCAGCCCCAGCATTTT.

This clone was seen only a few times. In DNA, the CDR3 is TGTGCCATCAGTGAGAGTGGACAACCCATGAACACTGAAGCTTTCTTT. This sequence encodes CAISESGQPMNTEAFF. The chain joins TRBV10-3 to TRBJ1-1, with D tentatively TRBD1 (5 bases). From germline, CDR1 is ENHRY and CDR2 SYGVKD. V was shortened by 2 bases and J by 0 bases, with 13 bases between the two germline ends. This CDR3 region has 16 residues.

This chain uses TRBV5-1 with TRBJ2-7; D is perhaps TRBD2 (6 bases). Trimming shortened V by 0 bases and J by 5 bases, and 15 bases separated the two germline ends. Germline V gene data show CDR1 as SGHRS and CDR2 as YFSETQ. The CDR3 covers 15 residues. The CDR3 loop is CASSLVGRPGDEQYF. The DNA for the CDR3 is TGCGCCAGCAGCTTGGTTGGACGGCCGGGAGACGAGCAGTACTTC.

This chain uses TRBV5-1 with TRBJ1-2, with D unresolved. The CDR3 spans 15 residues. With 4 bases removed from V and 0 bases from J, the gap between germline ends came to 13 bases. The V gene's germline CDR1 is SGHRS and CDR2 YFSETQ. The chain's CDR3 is CASSPGSDTNYGYTF. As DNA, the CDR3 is TGCGCCAGCAGCCCGGGATCCGACACTAACTATGGCTACACCTTC.

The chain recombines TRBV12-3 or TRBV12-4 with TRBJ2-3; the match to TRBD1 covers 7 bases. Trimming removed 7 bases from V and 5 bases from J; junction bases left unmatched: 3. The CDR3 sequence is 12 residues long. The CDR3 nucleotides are TGTGCCAGCACCTCAGGGGGAGATACGCAGTATTTT. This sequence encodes CASTSGGDTQYF.

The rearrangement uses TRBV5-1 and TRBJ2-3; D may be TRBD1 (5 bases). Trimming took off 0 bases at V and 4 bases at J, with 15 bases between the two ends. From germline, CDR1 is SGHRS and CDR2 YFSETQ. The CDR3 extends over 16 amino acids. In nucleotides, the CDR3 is TGCGCCAGCAGCTTGGTTCAGGGCACCCCTGCAGATACGCAGTATTTT. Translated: CASSLVQGTPADTQYF.

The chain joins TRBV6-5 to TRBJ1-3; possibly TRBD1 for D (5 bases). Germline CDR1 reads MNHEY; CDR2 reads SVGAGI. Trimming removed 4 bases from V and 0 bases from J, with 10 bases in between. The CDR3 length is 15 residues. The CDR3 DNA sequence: TGTGCCAGCAGTTTCACAGGTAGCTCTGGAAACACCATATATTTT. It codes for CASSFTGSSGNTIYF.

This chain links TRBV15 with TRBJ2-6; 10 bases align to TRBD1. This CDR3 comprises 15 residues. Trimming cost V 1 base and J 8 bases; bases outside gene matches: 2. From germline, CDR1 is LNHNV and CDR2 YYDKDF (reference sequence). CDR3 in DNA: TGTGCCACCAGCAGAGGGGACAGGGGCTCCAACGTCCTGACTTTC. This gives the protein CATSRGDRGSNVLTF.

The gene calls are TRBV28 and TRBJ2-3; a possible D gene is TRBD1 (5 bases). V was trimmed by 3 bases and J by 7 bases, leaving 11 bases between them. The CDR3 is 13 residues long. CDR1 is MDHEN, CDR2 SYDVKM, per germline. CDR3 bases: TGTGCCAGCAGTTTCGGGCAGGGCAATACGCAGTATTTT. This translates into CASSFGQGNTQYF.

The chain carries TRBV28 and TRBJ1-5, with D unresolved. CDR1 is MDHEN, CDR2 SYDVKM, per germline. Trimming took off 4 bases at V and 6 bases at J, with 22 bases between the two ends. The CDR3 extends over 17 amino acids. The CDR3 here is CASSYISGSPLGQPQHF. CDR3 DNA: TGTGCCAGCAGTTACATATCAGGATCCCCCTTGGGTCAGCCCCAGCATTTT.

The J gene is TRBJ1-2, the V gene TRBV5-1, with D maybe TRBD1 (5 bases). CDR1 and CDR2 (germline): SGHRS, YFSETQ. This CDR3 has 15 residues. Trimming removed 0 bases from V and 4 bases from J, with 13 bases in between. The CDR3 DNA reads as TGCGCCAGCAGCTTGGGTGGCAGGGAAGGCTATGGCTACACCTTC. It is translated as CASSLGGREGYGYTF.

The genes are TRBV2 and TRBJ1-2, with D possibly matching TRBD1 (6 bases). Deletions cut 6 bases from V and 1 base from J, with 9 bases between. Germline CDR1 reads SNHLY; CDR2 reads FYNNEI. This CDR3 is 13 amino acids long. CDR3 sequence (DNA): TGTGCCAGCAGGAACAGGGTTAACTATGGCTACACCTTC. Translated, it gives CASRNRVNYGYTF.